Below, 12 T cell receptor beta chains from the same sample are listed, as sequenced in a study of T cell repertoires in aging, cancer and after chemotherapy. Multiplex touch-down PCR with TRB-A/B primers amplified rearranged V-D-J TRB sequences. TCRdb ran MiXCR on the multiplex PCR reads and lists one entry per CDR3 protein. The sample consists of around 3,000 distinct CDR3 sequences, around 28% of them appearing once. Peripheral blood genomic DNA, not sorted cells or RNA, was the template. Input material: blood. Receptors originate from a human donor with a solid tumor.

There are a few counts of this clonotype. The V gene is TRBV10-1, the J gene TRBJ1-2; D uncertain. From germline, CDR1 is WNHNN and CDR2 SYGVQD (reference sequence). The ends were cut back, 3 bases at V and 4 bases at J, with 9 bases in the middle. There are 13 residues in the CDR3. The CDR3 region is CASSEKVGYGYTF. The CDR3 DNA follows: TGCGCCAGCAGTGAAAAGGTCGGCTATGGCTACACCTTC.

By frequency in the sample, this clonotype is medium-sized (0.01 to 0.1%). V and J are TRBV6-1 and TRBJ1-5; weak D call: TRBD1 (5 bases). CDR3 length equals 13 residues. Germline V gene lookup returns CDR1 MNHNS and CDR2 SASEGT. The germline V and J ends were trimmed by 10 bases and 7 bases, with 17 bases remaining between them. CDR3 region: CATGARGSQPQHF. CDR3 nucleotides: TGTGCCACCGGGGCTCGCGGGAGCCAGCCCCAGCATTTT.

Sample share makes this clonotype medium-sized. The V call is TRBV29-1, the J call TRBJ2-3; 14 positions match TRBD2. The J segment lost 0 bases and the V segment lost 3 bases, leaving 5 bases of the junction unmatched. This CDR3 has 17 amino acids. From germline, CDR1 is SQVTM and CDR2 ANQGSEA. CDR3: CSVDSRLAGGSTDTQYF. The CDR3 nucleotides are TGCAGCGTTGATTCCCGACTAGCGGGAGGGAGCACAGATACGCAGTATTTT.

The genes are TRBV20-1 and TRBJ1-2; 10 nucleotides match TRBD1. The CDR3 is 16 residues long. CDR1 and CDR2 from the germline V gene are DFQATT and SNEGSKA (reference sequence). V was clipped by 0 bases and J by 2 bases; unmatched bases: 6. The CDR3 coding sequence is TGCAGTGCTAGAGACACCCGGACAGGGGGAAACTATGGCTACACCTTC. Residues: CSARDTRTGGNYGYTF.

Worth noting for this clonotype: This may be a read error: a much more frequent sequence differs by one nucleotide. The gene calls are TRBV13 and TRBJ2-7; unclear D gene. CDR1 is PRHDT and CDR2 is FYEKMQ in the germline V gene (reference sequence). Between the trimmed V and J ends, which lost 6 bases and 1 base, there was a span of 13 bases. CDR3 length equals 14 residues. The CDR3 loop reads CASRETVRSYEQYF. Here the CDR3 DNA reads TGTGCCAGCAGGGAGACCGTTCGGTCCTACGAGCAGTACTTC.

This clonotype was detected a few times. CDR3 loop: CASSYDAGNYGYTF. The CDR3 DNA reads TGTGCCAGCAGTTACGACGCTGGGAACTATGGCTACACCTTC. The rearrangement links TRBV6-6 to TRBJ1-2; D is uncertain. V gave up 2 bases and J gave up 2 bases, with 9 bases separating them. Germline V gives CDR1 MNHNY, CDR2 SVGAGI (reference sequence). This CDR3 is built from 14 residues.

This clonotype qualifies as medium-sized. The V gene is TRBV6-5, the J gene TRBJ2-3, with D perhaps TRBD2 (6 bases). Trimming left V 2 bases short and J 4 bases short, with 7 bases between. CDR1 is MNHEY and CDR2 is SVGAGI in the germline V gene. The CDR3 covers 13 residues. The CDR3 sequence: CASSYPGADTQYF. CDR3 coding DNA: TGTGCCAGCAGTTACCCGGGAGCAGATACGCAGTATTTT.

By its share, this clonotype is large. The CDR3 region is CSVGTAGGAEGTQYF. Written as DNA, the CDR3 is TGCAGCGTTGGGACGGCAGGGGGCGCGGAGGGTACGCAGTATTTT. The rearrangement joins TRBV29-1 to TRBJ2-3; 8 nucleotides line up with TRBD1. The CDR3 is 15 amino acids. V gave up 4 bases and J gave up 8 bases; unmatched junction bases: 14. Germline V gives CDR1 SQVTM, CDR2 ANQGSEA.

By proportion, this clonotype is large (0.1 to 1%). The chain joins TRBV6-1 to TRBJ2-7; D may be TRBD2 (6 bases). The V end lost 5 bases, the J end lost 2 bases, and 13 bases lay between the germline ends. Germline CDR1 and CDR2: MNHNS and SASEGT. CDR3 length equals 14 residues. The CDR3 reads CASSLRESTYEQYF. The CDR3 nucleotides read TGTGCCAGCAGTTTACGGGAGAGCACCTACGAGCAGTACTTC.

The V and J genes are TRBV7-9 and TRBJ1-5; unclear D gene. Between the trimmed V and J ends, which lost 5 bases and 5 bases, there was a span of 10 bases. The CDR3 covers 13 residues. Germline V gene sequence: CDR1 SEHNR, CDR2 FQNEAQ (reference sequence). CDR3: CASSLQADQPQHF. The CDR3 nucleotides read TGTGCCAGCAGCCTTCAAGCGGATCAGCCCCAGCATTTT.

This clonotype is medium-sized. The chain has TRBV6-1 and TRBJ2-7; D is tentatively TRBD1 or TRBD2 (5 bases each). Germline-derived CDR1 and CDR2 are MNHNS and SASEGT. The CDR3 is made up of 14 amino acids. With 3 bases removed from V and 4 bases from J, the gap between germline ends came to 13 bases. The CDR3 DNA reads as TGTGCCAGCAGTGAGGGGACCTTTAAGTACGAGCAGTACTTC. Protein sequence: CASSEGTFKYEQYF.

The rearrangement links TRBV5-6 to TRBJ2-3; 16 nucleotides match TRBD2. In germline, CDR1 is SGHDT, CDR2 YYEEEE. The CDR3 contains 19 residues. Trimming took 0 bases from V and 9 from J; bases not matched to a gene: 13. The CDR3 spells CASSLASPGLAGGPSTQYF. The CDR3 bases are TGTGCCAGCAGCTTGGCAAGCCCGGGACTAGCGGGAGGGCCGTCCACGCAGTATTTT.